This T cell receptor beta chain was identified in a study of chemoradiotherapy in HPV16-positive cancers (dated by TCRdb to 2022 to 2024). Describing the broader study: Candidate HPV-specific T-cell clones and common TCR motifs were defined by functional T-cell assays performed on cells from a couple of HPV16-positive patients. The candidate HPV-specific TCRs and motifs were subsequently tracked in TCR repertoires obtained from some 80 patients with HPV-related cancers. The study asked whether T-cell immunity to the HPV oncoproteins E6 and E7 changes during chemoradiotherapy and whether this immunity affects survival. What the study reported, not specific to this receptor: The functional definition of HPV-specific T cells came from only a couple of HPV16-positive patients, and the survival association was reported for HPV16-positive patients. In HPV16-positive patients, expansion of HPV-responsive T cells during chemoradiotherapy was associated with improved recurrence-free survival. Expansion of candidate HPV-specific clones and E7-related TCR motifs was observed in the tumor microenvironment during treatment, whereas no such expansion was observed for non-HPV-specific T cells.

This clone has more than one count but fewer than ten. Its antigen specificity is not known. Base quality data are lacking; no much larger clone is found one base away. Because repertoires were sampled repeatedly during chemoradiotherapy, clonal expansion in the tumor microenvironment could be followed. Libraries were made using the immunoSEQ multiplex PCR assay. This immuneACCESS table, as held by TCRdb, lists in-frame sequences with V and J called but not all clones. Of the missing ones, under half trace to an unresolved V gene in checked studies; the others have no known cause. Here the sample has about 31,000 clones; roughly 80% occur a single time. Of the sample, about 6% is held by the ten largest clones. Source: blood, taken from a patient who underwent chemoradiotherapy. The TCR sequence derives from a human donor with HPV-associated anogenital cancer.

The CDR3 is CASSLINSPLHF. The DNA sequence reads TGTGCCAGCAGTTTGATTAATTCACCCCTCCACTTT. The chain is assembled from TRBV27 and TRBJ1-6; the D gene remains uncertain. V gives up 3 bases and J gives up 6 bases, and the segment between their germline ends measures 3 bases. CDR1 and CDR2, per the germline V gene (reference sequence), are MNHEY and SMNVEV. Reading from cysteine to phenylalanine, the CDR3 counts 12 amino acids. CDR3 DNA is the only sequence kept; it has 36 bases, read in frame from the first base.